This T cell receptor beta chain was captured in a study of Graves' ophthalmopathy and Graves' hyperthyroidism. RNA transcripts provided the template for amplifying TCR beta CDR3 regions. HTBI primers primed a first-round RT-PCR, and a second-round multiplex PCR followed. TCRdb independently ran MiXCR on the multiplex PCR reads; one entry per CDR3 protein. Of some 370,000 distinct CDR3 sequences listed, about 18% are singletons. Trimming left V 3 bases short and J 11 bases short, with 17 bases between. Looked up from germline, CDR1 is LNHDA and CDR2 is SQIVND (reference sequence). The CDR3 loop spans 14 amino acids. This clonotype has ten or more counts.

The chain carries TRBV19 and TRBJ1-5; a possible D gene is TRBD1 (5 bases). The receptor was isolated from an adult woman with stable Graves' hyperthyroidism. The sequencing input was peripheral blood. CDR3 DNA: TGTGCCAGTAGTATGATGGGGACCGTTGTGGCCCAGCATTTT. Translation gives CASSMMGTVVAQHF.